This T cell receptor beta chain was sequenced for a study of T cells in Graves' hyperthyroidism and ophthalmopathy. Graves' hyperthyroidism without ophthalmopathy progression within 18 months was termed stable. Exclusions: uncontrolled infection, other autoimmune disease, pregnancy, lactation. TCR beta CDR3 regions were amplified from RNA. In the first-round RT-PCR of the TCR CDR3, the HTBI primer set was used. TCRdb re-called the multiplex PCR reads through MiXCR, storing one row per CDR3 protein. The sample includes about 400,000 distinct CDR3 sequences, 15% of them seen just once. Trimming removed 0 bases at V and 1 base at J, with 12 bases between. Germline V lookup: CDR1 DFQATT, CDR2 SNEGSKA (reference sequence). The CDR3 has 15 amino acids. This clonotype was seen many times.

The chain links TRBV20-1 to TRBJ1-1; D remains unclear. The clonotype originates from a woman aged 25-40 years with Graves' hyperthyroidism. Sequences were obtained from blood. The CDR3 coding sequence is TGCAGTGCTAGAGATTACGCGAGAGGGAACACTGAAGCTTTCTTT. Its protein is CSARDYARGNTEAFF.